Each of the 16 T cell receptor beta chains below was sequenced from the same sample in a study of CD8 T cells in ankylosing spondylitis. TCRdb re-analysed the 5' RACE reads in MiXCR, keeping a single row per CDR3 protein. The sample lists 150,000 to 200,000 distinct CDR3 sequences, 13% occurring once. What was sequenced was blood, either unsorted or a sorted T cell fraction (not recorded which). Source of these receptors: a female donor with ankylosing spondylitis or in good health (not recorded which).

This clonotype was counted ten times or more. The CDR3 DNA follows: TGCGCCAGCAGCTTGGAAGACCTAGCTTACAATGAGCAGTTCTTC. Translating gives CASSLEDLAYNEQFF. The chain uses TRBV5-1 and TRBJ2-1, with a possible D match to TRBD2 (5 bases). The V end was cut by 0 bases, the J end by 4 bases, with 11 bases between. The germline V gene has CDR1 SGHRS and CDR2 YFSETQ. The CDR3 runs to 15 residues.

Many counts were recorded for this clonotype. The genes are TRBV20-1 and TRBJ2-2; 9 positions match TRBD2. The ends lost 0 bases at V and 4 bases at J; junction bases unmatched: 3. Germline V gene lookup returns CDR1 DFQATT and CDR2 SNEGSKA (reference sequence). This CDR3 is built from 15 residues. CDR3 coding DNA: TGCAGTGCTAGAGATCATAGCGGGGGCACCGGGGAGCTGTTTTTT. This encodes CSARDHSGGTGELFF.

CDR3 loop: CASSHSSGSANTEAFF. The CDR3 DNA reads TGTGCCAGCAGCCACTCCAGCGGTTCGGCCAACACTGAAGCTTTCTTT. J is TRBJ1-1 and V is TRBV3-1; the D is unclear. Germline V CDR1 and CDR2: LGHDT, YNNKEL (reference sequence). The V and J ends lost 3 bases and 2 bases respectively, with 16 bases between them. The CDR3 loop spans 16 amino acids.

The chain carries TRBV5-1 and TRBJ2-7; TRBD2 is a possible D gene (5 bases). CDR1 and CDR2 from the germline V gene are SGHRS and YFSETQ. The CDR3 loop spans 14 amino acids. V was shortened by 1 base and J by 3 bases, with 11 bases between the two germline ends. In DNA form, the CDR3 reads TGCGCCAGCAGCTTGCTGGGAGAGATCTACGAGCAGTACTTC. Protein product: CASSLLGEIYEQYF.

This clonotype was detected many times. The V gene is TRBV29-1, the J gene TRBJ2-3; D is undetermined. Germline values: CDR1 SQVTM, CDR2 ANQGSEA. V was clipped by 4 bases and J by 4 bases, with 12 bases between them. The CDR3 sequence is 13 residues long. Here the CDR3 reads CSVGVQRADTQYF. In DNA form, the CDR3 reads TGCAGCGTTGGGGTTCAAAGGGCAGATACGCAGTATTTT.

This clonotype was seen ten or more times. The chain uses TRBV6-2 or TRBV6-3 and TRBJ1-5; TRBD1 is a possible D gene (6 bases). The CDR3 sequence is 14 residues long. The V and J ends lost 6 bases and 0 bases respectively, with 9 bases between them. Germline V gene sequence: CDR1 MNHEY, CDR2 SVGEGT. The CDR3 region has the DNA TGTGCCAGCAGGGGACAAATTAGCAATCAGCCCCAGCATTTT. Protein product: CASRGQISNQPQHF.

This clonotype was recorded a few times. The chain is built from TRBV6-4 and TRBJ2-3; TRBD2 aligns across 9 bases. The germline CDR1 and CDR2 sequences are MRHNA and SNTAGT. The J segment lost 2 bases and the V segment lost 4 bases, leaving 4 bases of the junction unmatched. The CDR3 loop spans 15 amino acids. CDR3 nucleotide sequence: TGTGCCAGCAGTGTCCTAGCGGGAACCACAGATACGCAGTATTTT. Encoded protein: CASSVLAGTTDTQYF.

This clonotype was detected many times. The chain combines TRBV28 with TRBJ2-7; maybe TRBD1 (6 bases). Germline lookup yields CDR1 MDHEN and CDR2 SYDVKM. This CDR3 is 15 amino acids long. V lost 4 bases and J lost 4, with 17 bases in between. The CDR3 is CASSSTSGTKYEQYF. The CDR3 DNA is TGTGCCAGCAGTTCCACCTCCGGGACAAAATACGAGCAGTACTTC. Full variable domain (rest looked up from reference TRBV28 and TRBJ2-7): DVKVTQSSRYLVKRTGEKVFLECVQDMDHENMFWYRQDPGLGLRLIYFSYDVKMKEKGDIPEGYSVSREKKERFSLILESASTNQTSMYLCASSSTSGTKYEQYFGPGTRLTVT.

This clonotype was recorded at least ten times. This rearrangement joins TRBV4-2 to TRBJ2-3; 16 nucleotides match TRBD2. The CDR3 contains 20 residues. The germline gives CDR1 LGHNA, CDR2 YNFKEQ. The trim removed 4 bases at V and 2 bases at J, leaving 12 bases unmatched. The CDR3 is CASSPREGTSGRGLTDTQYF. In DNA form, the CDR3 reads TGTGCCAGCAGCCCCAGGGAAGGGACTAGCGGGAGGGGACTCACAGATACGCAGTATTTT.

The chain links TRBV5-1 to TRBJ2-7; 7 bases map to TRBD2. The CDR3 runs to 16 residues. Losses at the gene ends were 0 bases for V and 5 bases for J; bases not matched to a gene: 11. Germline V lookup: CDR1 SGHRS, CDR2 YFSETQ. CDR3 bases: TGCGCCAGCAGCTTGGGTCTAGCGGATGGATCTCACGAGCAGTACTTC. This codes for CASSLGLADGSHEQYF.

In this sample, this clonotype turned up many times. The chain has TRBV6-1 and TRBJ1-2; 7 nucleotides agree with TRBD1. The V segment lost 7 bases and the J segment 0 bases; nucleotides outside the gene matches: 8. CDR1 and CDR2 from the germline V gene are MNHNS and SASEGT. The CDR3 runs 15 residues. The CDR3 DNA sequence: TGTGCCAGCATCATTCGGACAGGATCTAACTATGGCTACACCTTC. Encoded protein: CASIIRTGSNYGYTF.

This clonotype was detected ten times or more. The V call is TRBV12-3 or TRBV12-4, the J call TRBJ1-1; TRBD1 might be the D (5 bases). Trimming left V 2 bases short and J 4 bases short, with 11 bases between. This CDR3 comprises 14 residues. CDR3 bases: TGTGCCAGCAGTTTAAATGGGGGAGGCACTGAAGCTTTCTTT. Translated: CASSLNGGGTEAFF.

This clonotype has a count of ten or more. J is TRBJ2-5 and V is TRBV28, with D perhaps TRBD1 or TRBD2 (5 bases each). Germline values: CDR1 MDHEN, CDR2 SYDVKM. With 2 bases removed from V and 9 bases from J, the gap between germline ends came to 16 bases. This CDR3 has 14 amino acids. The chain's CDR3 is CASSLMGPIQAQYF. Here the CDR3 DNA reads TGTGCCAGCAGTTTAATGGGACCAATACAGGCCCAGTACTTC.

This clonotype was counted a few times. The genes are TRBV6-2 or TRBV6-3 and TRBJ2-4; TRBD2 matches 11 bases. The CDR3 is made up of 18 amino acids. The junction had 10 bases not matched to a gene; V was cut back by 6 bases and J by 0 bases. In germline, CDR1 is MNHEY, CDR2 SVGEGT. This CDR3 reads CASRDTGTSGLAKNIQYF. CDR3 nucleotides: TGTGCCAGCAGAGATACCGGGACTAGCGGACTAGCCAAAAACATTCAGTACTTC.

J is TRBJ2-1 and V is TRBV7-3, with a tentative D call TRBD2 (6 bases). The germline V gene has CDR1 SGHTA and CDR2 FQGTGA. CDR3 length: 16 amino acids. Trimming stripped 5 bases from V and 6 bases from J, with 20 bases between. CDR3 sequence reads: CASSLGIGEAGNEQFF. CDR3 sequence (DNA): TGTGCCAGCAGCCTCGGGATAGGGGAGGCTGGCAATGAGCAGTTCTTC.

This clonotype was seen ten or more times. This sequence joins TRBV7-2 and TRBJ1-4; D is undetermined. Deletions cut 6 bases from V and 6 bases from J, with 11 bases between. This CDR3 spans 13 amino acids. CDR1 and CDR2 (germline): SGHTA, FQGNSA. The CDR3 loop reads CASSGRVDEKLFF. DNA for the CDR3: TGTGCCAGCAGTGGTAGGGTGGATGAAAAACTGTTTTTT.